This passage covers 7 T cell receptor beta chains from one sample sequenced in a study of identical twins. In TCRdb, the 5' RACE reads were re-called with MiXCR into one record per CDR3 protein. This sample carries 450,000 to 650,000 distinct CDR3 sequences, 15% of them seen once, and the ten largest clones take more than 0.4%. In addition, the sample was reused for a study of yellow fever vaccine responses in identical twins.

Material for sequencing was CD4+ T cells sorted from blood. These receptors came from a woman under 30 in good health.

Only a few counts were recorded for this clonotype. In nucleotides, the CDR3 is TGTGCCAGCAGTTTACCTGGGCCGGGCACCGGGGAGCTGTTTTTT. Amino acid sequence: CASSLPGPGTGELFF. The J gene is TRBJ2-2, the V gene TRBV28, with no clear D. Germline CDR1 is MDHEN and CDR2 is SYDVKM. The length of the CDR3 is 15 residues. Trimming removed 2 bases at V and 4 bases at J, with 11 bases between.

The V call is TRBV3-1, the J call TRBJ2-7; no clear D gene. The CDR3 has 11 residues. V dropped 3 bases and J dropped 7 bases, with 7 bases sitting between them. CDR1 is LGHDT and CDR2 is YNNKEL in the germline V gene (reference sequence). The CDR3 DNA is TGTGCCAGCAGCCAGTTTGAGGAGCAGTACTTC. Amino acids: CASSQFEEQYF.

The chain has TRBV7-9 and TRBJ2-7, with D possibly matching TRBD2 (5 bases). The CDR3 is 13 amino acids. V lost 5 bases to trimming and J lost 3 bases, with 11 bases between them. Germline values: CDR1 SEHNR, CDR2 FQNEAQ (reference sequence). The CDR3 DNA is TGTGCCAGCAGCCCCCGGGATGGCTACGAGCAGTACGTC. As protein: CASSPRDGYEQYV.

This clonotype has only a few counts. The chain recombines TRBV6-1 with TRBJ1-2; D not certain. Germline assignment: CDR1 MNHNS and CDR2 SASEGT. The CDR3 extends over 11 amino acids. Trimming pared 7 bases from V and 4 bases from J, leaving 7 bases between. CDR3 region: CASTSGYGYTF. As DNA, the CDR3 is TGTGCCAGCACATCAGGCTATGGCTACACCTTC.

The chain is built from TRBV28 and TRBJ2-5; no clear D. The CDR3 has 11 amino acids. Trimming left V 4 bases short and J 7 bases short, with 7 bases between. Per germline, CDR1 MDHEN and CDR2 SYDVKM. CDR3 protein: CASSWPGTQYF. CDR3 bases: TGTGCCAGCAGTTGGCCGGGGACCCAGTACTTC.

The CDR3 DNA follows: TGTGCCAGCAGGCCCACTAGCGGGGATTACAATGAGCAGTTCTTC. It is translated as CASRPTSGDYNEQFF. The rearrangement uses TRBV12-3 or TRBV12-4 and TRBJ2-1; 10 bases agree with TRBD2. The CDR3 totals 15 residues. V lost 6 bases and J lost 4; bases outside the gene matches: 6.

The rearrangement joins TRBV27 to TRBJ1-1; D uncertain. CDR3 length: 14 residues. Germline assignment: CDR1 MNHEY and CDR2 SMNVEV (reference sequence). V was shortened by 7 bases and J by 9 bases, with 21 bases between the two germline ends. CDR3 in DNA: TGTGCCAGCAACATCAACAGCGCCGCGGGCAAAGCTTTCTTT. Residues: CASNINSAAGKAFF.